Presented here are 26 T cell receptor beta chains from one specimen sequenced in a study of shared clonotypes between healthy human individuals. Here immunoSEQ multiplex PCR was the method, and the copy in TCRdb shows in-frame clones only, minus some. The repertoire consists of approximately 530,000 clones, with roughly 95% occurring once and the leading ten covering 0.055% to 0.075%. Sequenced material: naive CD4+ T cells sorted from blood. Stated subset: CD45RA+ positively selected. Receptors originate from a woman aged 25 to 45 in good health.

The CDR3 DNA reads TGTGCCAGCAGCGTAGAGGGCATGAACACTGAAGCTTTCTTT. Amino acids: CASSVEGMNTEAFF. This rearrangement joins TRBV9 to TRBJ1-1; D unresolved. V was shortened by 0 bases and J by 0 bases, with 6 bases between the two germline ends. The CDR3 spans 14 residues. Germline CDR1 and CDR2: SGDLS and YYNGEE.

This chain connects TRBV6-1 to TRBJ2-3, with 8 bases aligning to TRBD1. V shed 0 bases, J shed 2 bases, and the junction held 4 bases outside the gene matches. Germline V CDR1 and CDR2: MNHNS, SASEGT. The CDR3 is made up of 16 amino acids. The CDR3 protein is CASSEAGGQDTDTQYF. The CDR3 region has the DNA TGTGCCAGCAGTGAAGCGGGGGGACAGGACACAGATACGCAGTATTTT.

The chain has TRBV5-1 and TRBJ2-5; possible D gene TRBD1, 7 bases. This CDR3 has 14 residues. CDR1 is SGHRS and CDR2 is YFSETQ in the germline V gene. The germline V and J ends were trimmed by 4 bases and 4 bases, with 14 bases remaining between them. The CDR3 reads CASSPQGGGETQYF. In DNA form, the CDR3 reads TGCGCCAGCAGCCCCCAGGGGGGAGGAGAGACCCAGTACTTC.

The rearrangement links TRBV2 to TRBJ1-6; 8 bases line up with TRBD1. J gave up 10 bases and V 6 bases, and 11 bases lay outside the gene matches. This CDR3 comprises 15 residues. CDR1 and CDR2 from the germline V gene are SNHLY and FYNNEI. The chain's CDR3 is CASRIHPGQASPLHF. CDR3 bases: TGTGCCAGCAGGATCCACCCGGGACAGGCCTCACCCCTCCACTTT. Variable domain in full (rest from reference TRBV2 and TRBJ1-6): EPEVTQTPSHQVTQMGQEVILRCVPISNHLYFYWYRQILGQKVEFLVSFYNNEISEKSEIFDDQFSVERPDGSNFTLKIRSTKLEDSAMYFCASRIHPGQASPLHFGNGTRLTVT.

The chain couples TRBV5-8 to TRBJ2-3; perhaps TRBD2 as D (6 bases). The CDR3 is 15 amino acids. V was pared by 0 bases and J by 0 bases, with 8 bases between. Germline V gives CDR1 SGHTS, CDR2 YDEGEE. This chain's CDR3 is CASSLGGLSTDTQYF. The CDR3 bases are TGTGCCAGCAGCTTGGGGGGACTGAGCACAGATACGCAGTATTTT.

V and J are TRBV11-2 and TRBJ2-3; D is ambiguous. This CDR3 spans 13 amino acids. Germline loops: CDR1 SGHAT, CDR2 FQNNGV. V shed 5 bases and J shed 10 bases, with 16 bases lying between them. The CDR3, as DNA: TGTGCCAGCAGCCCCTCTACACATCAGGCGCAGTATTTT. It translates to CASSPSTHQAQYF.

For this clone: Other nucleotide sequences from this sample produce the same CDR3. The chain carries TRBV5-1 and TRBJ1-1; TRBD1 might be the D (5 bases). The CDR3 runs 12 residues. V was pared by 2 bases and J by 4 bases, with 6 bases between. Germline V gene data show CDR1 as SGHRS and CDR2 as YFSETQ. The CDR3 protein is CASSFGGTEAFF. CDR3 nucleotide sequence: TGCGCCAGCAGCTTTGGGGGCACTGAAGCTTTCTTT.

The V call is TRBV19, the J call TRBJ1-2; tentatively, D is TRBD1 (5 bases). CDR3 length: 13 amino acids. CDR1 LNHDA and CDR2 SQIVND come from the germline V gene (reference sequence). The germline V and J ends were trimmed by 2 bases and 3 bases, with 7 bases remaining between them. The CDR3, as DNA: TGTGCCAGTAGTATATCGGGGGACTATGGCTACACCTTC. Residues: CASSISGDYGYTF.

The chain combines TRBV29-1 with TRBJ2-7, with D uncertain. V lost 5 bases and J lost 0, with 8 bases in between. The CDR3 consists of 12 residues. Per the germline V gene, CDR1 is SQVTM and CDR2 is ANQGSEA. The CDR3 nucleotides read TGCAGCGTTTGGGCAGACTCCTACGAGCAGTACTTC. Its translation is CSVWADSYEQYF.

CDR3 residues: CASSFFGGNYNEQFF. As DNA, the CDR3 is TGTGCCAGCAGCTTTTTTGGGGGGAATTACAATGAGCAGTTCTTC. The chain employs TRBV7-8 and TRBJ2-1, with a weak D call TRBD2 (6 bases). There are 15 residues in the CDR3. Germline-derived CDR1 and CDR2 are SGHVS and FQNEAQ. Trimming took off 3 bases at V and 4 bases at J, with 13 bases between the two ends.

CDR3 loop: CASSFRTPNTEAFF. The CDR3 DNA reads TGTGCCAGCAGTTTTAGAACCCCGAACACTGAAGCTTTCTTT. J is TRBJ1-1 and V is TRBV27; D gene ambiguous. V was clipped by 3 bases and J by 1 base, with 9 bases between them. This CDR3 has 14 residues. Germline-derived CDR1 and CDR2 are MNHEY and SMNVEV (reference sequence).

The chain couples TRBV21-1 to TRBJ1-1; the table's D call, TRBD1, has no DNA check behind it. TRBV21-1 corresponds to a pseudogene. This CDR3 is built from 13 residues. The chain's CDR3 is CASRTGGYTEAFF. CDR3 nucleotides: TGTGCCAGCAGGACAGGGGGGTACACTGAAGCTTTCTTT.

J is TRBJ1-1 and V is TRBV18, with a possible D match to TRBD1 (6 bases). The germline V gene encodes CDR1 KGHSH and CDR2 LQKENI. Between the trimmed V and J ends, which lost 3 bases and 4 bases, there was a span of 15 bases. This CDR3 region has 15 residues. The CDR3 here is CASSPMEDSVTEAFF. The CDR3 nucleotides are TGTGCCAGCTCACCGATGGAGGACAGTGTCACTGAAGCTTTCTTT.

This chain links TRBV4-1 with TRBJ1-1; 7 nucleotides agree with TRBD1. Germline CDR1 reads MGHRA; CDR2 reads YSYEKL. V gave up 3 bases and J gave up 7 bases; unmatched junction bases: 17. The CDR3 sequence is 17 residues long. CDR3 protein: CASSHWTEAFSGGEAFF. The CDR3 DNA is TGCGCCAGCAGCCATTGGACAGAGGCCTTCTCAGGGGGTGAAGCTTTCTTT.

The chain uses TRBV10-3 and TRBJ2-7; the match to TRBD2 covers 12 bases. There are 14 residues in the CDR3. Germline loops: CDR1 ENHRY, CDR2 SYGVKD. V shed 6 bases and J 2 bases; nucleotides not matched to a gene: 2. The CDR3 reads CAISGLAGTYEQYF. CDR3 DNA sequence: TGTGCCATCAGCGGACTAGCGGGAACCTACGAGCAGTACTTC.

This clone has a single count. This sequence joins TRBV5-4 and TRBJ2-5; D uncertain. CDR3 length: 13 amino acids. Trimming left V 3 bases short and J 4 bases short, with 10 bases between. Per germline, CDR1 SGHNT and CDR2 YYREEE (reference sequence). The CDR3 DNA reads as TGTGCCAGCAGCTCCCCAATCGGAGAGACCCAGTACTTC. Translating gives CASSSPIGETQYF. Full variable domain (outside the CDR3, taken from reference TRBV5-4 and TRBJ2-5): ETGVTQSPTHLIKTRGQQVTLRCSSQSGHNTVSWYQQALGQGPQFIFQYYREEENGRGNFPPRFSGLQFPNYSSELNVNALELDDSALYLCASSSPIGETQYFGPGTRLLVL.

V is TRBV5-4 and J is TRBJ2-4; D may correspond to TRBD1 or TRBD2 (5 bases each). The length of the CDR3 is 14 residues. Germline CDR1 and CDR2: SGHNT and YYREEE (reference sequence). The ends were cut back, 4 bases at V and 6 bases at J, with 14 bases in the middle. The CDR3 DNA reads TGTGCCAGCAGCCCCCAGGAGAGGGGAAACATTCAGTACTTC. Translated, it gives CASSPQERGNIQYF.

The chain has TRBV6-1 and TRBJ2-1, with D tentatively TRBD1 or TRBD2 (6 bases each). Germline V gene sequence: CDR1 MNHNS, CDR2 SASEGT. This CDR3 contains 17 residues. V lost 2 bases, J lost 2 bases, and 16 bases lay in between. The CDR3: CASSELRDTLTYNEQFF. DNA for the CDR3: TGTGCCAGCAGTGAACTGCGGGACACCCTCACCTACAATGAGCAGTTCTTC.

This chain links TRBV2 with TRBJ1-4; D is perhaps TRBD1 (6 bases). This CDR3 is built from 13 residues. CDR1 and CDR2 (germline): SNHLY, FYNNEI. Trimming pared 6 bases from V and 5 bases from J, leaving 10 bases between. CDR3 in amino acids: CASRTGLNEKLFF. CDR3 in DNA: TGTGCCAGCAGGACAGGACTCAATGAAAAACTGTTTTTT. Using reference TRBV2 and TRBJ1-4 for the parts outside the CDR3, the full variable domain is EPEVTQTPSHQVTQMGQEVILRCVPISNHLYFYWYRQILGQKVEFLVSFYNNEISEKSEIFDDQFSVERPDGSNFTLKIRSTKLEDSAMYFCASRTGLNEKLFFGSGTQLSVL.

The chain uses TRBV7-6 and TRBJ2-3, with D maybe TRBD2 (5 bases). Trimming shortened V by 1 base and J by 8 bases, and 16 bases separated the two germline ends. CDR3 length equals 15 residues. The germline CDR1 and CDR2 sequences are SGHVS and FNYEAQ. The CDR3 DNA reads TGTGCCAGCAGCTTAGAGTACAGCGGTAGTGGTACGCAGTATTTT. Its protein product is CASSLEYSGSGTQYF. Supplemented by reference TRBV7-6 and TRBJ2-3, the full variable domain reads GAGVSQSPRYKVTKRGQDVALRCDPISGHVSLYWYRQALGQGPEFLTYFNYEAQQDKSGLPNDRFSAERPEGSISTLTIQRTEQRDSAMYRCASSLEYSGSGTQYFGPGTRLTVL.

The CDR3 nucleotides read TGCGCCAGCAGCCCGACTCCTAACTCCTACAATGAGCAGTTCTTC. This translates into CASSPTPNSYNEQFF. This sequence joins TRBV10-2 and TRBJ2-1; D unclear. The CDR3 contains 15 residues. Deletions cut 6 bases from V and 0 bases from J, with 12 bases between. CDR1 and CDR2 (germline): WSHSY, SAAADI.

CDR3: CASSFLGDTEAFF. The CDR3 DNA sequence: TGTGCCAGCAGCTTTCTCGGGGACACTGAAGCTTTCTTT. J is TRBJ1-1 and V is TRBV5-8; D call uncertain. This CDR3 region has 13 residues. Germline V gives CDR1 SGHTS, CDR2 YDEGEE. Trimming pared 2 bases from V and 3 bases from J, leaving 8 bases between.

The rearrangement uses TRBV5-1 and TRBJ1-5; D gene ambiguous. V lost 0 bases and J 9 bases, leaving 16 bases between the germline ends. Germline loops: CDR1 SGHRS, CDR2 YFSETQ. The CDR3 covers 15 residues. CDR3 sequence (DNA): TGCGCCAGCAGCTTGGGAGACGCTGACGGTGGGCCCCAGCATTTT. Translated: CASSLGDADGGPQHF.

The chain couples TRBV6-5 to TRBJ2-7; 14 bases fit TRBD2. Germline-derived CDR1 and CDR2 are MNHEY and SVGAGI. Losses at the gene ends were 4 bases for V and 3 bases for J; bases not matched to a gene: 5. This CDR3 spans 16 amino acids. CDR3 region: CASSWGTSGSIYEQYF. The CDR3 DNA reads as TGTGCCAGCAGTTGGGGGACTAGCGGGAGTATCTACGAGCAGTACTTC.

The V call is TRBV9, the J call TRBJ2-3; 8 bases are a match to TRBD2. Germline V lookup: CDR1 SGDLS, CDR2 YYNGEE. The CDR3 is 16 amino acids. V was pared by 3 bases and J by 4 bases, with 10 bases of the junction left unmatched. The CDR3 DNA sequence: TGTGCCAGCAGCGCCGGGGAAATAGCGGGGCCAGATACGCAGTATTTT. Translation gives CASSAGEIAGPDTQYF.

CDR3 sequence (DNA): TGTGCCAGCAGTTATGGGGCGGGAGCCGGTGAGCAGTTCTTC. This encodes CASSYGAGAGEQFF. The genes are TRBV6-5 and TRBJ2-1; 7 positions agree with TRBD2. The CDR3 spans 14 residues. Germline CDR1 MNHEY, CDR2 SVGAGI. Trimming at V came to 3 bases and at J to 9 bases, leaving 8 bases not matched to a gene.